Included here is one TCR beta chain sequence, with context. Only in-frame clones appear in the TCRdb table, and some are missing; sequencing was by immunoSEQ multiplex PCR. The data contain under 80,000 clones, about nine tenths of them singletons. This specimen comes from a study of OX40 agonist ivuxolimab in advanced cancers. Study in general: At doses from 0.01 to 10 mg/kg, patients were given intravenous ivuxolimab every 2 weeks.

V lost 8 bases to trimming and J lost 0 bases, with 11 bases between them. The V gene's germline CDR1 is MNHEY and CDR2 SVGAGI. The CDR3 runs to 14 residues. Sequencing was performed on CD4+ or CD8+ T cells sorted from blood, taken in a trial of the OX40 agonist ivuxolimab. The rearrangement links TRBV6-5 to TRBJ1-5; D not certain. The TCR comes from an adult with an advanced solid tumor such as melanoma, head and neck, liver or kidney cancer. CDR3: CASGNKNSNQPQHF. DNA for the CDR3: TGTGCCAGCGGAAATAAAAATAGCAATCAGCCCCAGCATTTT.